The rows below give T cell receptor beta chains drawn from one sample of a study of T cell responses to AZD1222 COVID-19 vaccine. The data were produced by immunoSEQ multiplex PCR, yet TCRdb's version contains in-frame clones alone and is incomplete. In the table there are about 94,000 clones, roughly 90% of which are singletons. The source material was peripheral blood, sampled 28 days after the second AZD1222 dose. All receptors derive from an adult who received the AZD1222 COVID-19 vaccine. Each CDR3 is given with its conserved first and last residue. Each record gives: J gene, V gene, clone size, D gene, CDR3 DNA, CDR3 protein. The D gene is left open where the match is weak. Size is omitted from some rows. Given values are once, few, many or a class for expanded clones.

j_gene: TRBJ2-2
v_gene: TRBV5-6
abundance: .
d_gene: .
CDR3nt: TGTGCCAGCAGCTTCGTGTCGAACACCGGGGAGCTGTTTTTT
CDR3aa: CASSFVSNTGELFF

j_gene: TRBJ1-4
v_gene: TRBV7-9
abundance: .
d_gene: TRBD1
CDR3nt: TGTGCCAGCAGCGCAAGGACAGGGGCAGATGAAAAACTGTTTTTT
CDR3aa: CASSARTGADEKLFF

j_gene: TRBJ1-6
v_gene: TRBV30
abundance: .
d_gene: TRBD1
CDR3nt: TGTGCCTGGATGGGACAGGTTAATTCACCCCTCCACTTT
CDR3aa: CAWMGQVNSPLHF

j_gene: TRBJ1-3
v_gene: TRBV7-9
abundance: .
d_gene: .
CDR3nt: TGTGCCAGCAGAGGAAACACCATATATTTT
CDR3aa: CASRGNTIYF

j_gene: TRBJ1-2
v_gene: TRBV27
abundance: .
d_gene: .
CDR3nt: TGTGCCAGCAGTTTTGGGCGAGACTATGGCTACACCTTC
CDR3aa: CASSFGRDYGYTF

j_gene: TRBJ2-5
v_gene: TRBV5-1
abundance: .
d_gene: .
CDR3nt: TGCGCCAGCAGCTTGGTCGAAGAGACCCAGTACTTC
CDR3aa: CASSLVEETQYF

j_gene: TRBJ1-5
v_gene: TRBV19
abundance: once
d_gene: .
CDR3nt: TGTGCCAGTAGTCTAATAGACGATAGCAATCAGCCCCAGCATTTT
CDR3aa: CASSLIDDSNQPQHF

j_gene: TRBJ2-5
v_gene: TRBV9
abundance: .
d_gene: .
CDR3nt: TGTGCCAGCAGCCCGGGACATCCCCAAGAGACCCAGTACTTC
CDR3aa: CASSPGHPQETQYF

j_gene: TRBJ2-2
v_gene: TRBV3-1/TRBV3-2
abundance: .
d_gene: .
CDR3nt: TGTGCCAGCAGCCAACGGTCAGGGTACGGGGAGCTGTTTTTT
CDR3aa: CASSQRSGYGELFF

j_gene: TRBJ1-2
v_gene: TRBV5-1
abundance: .
d_gene: .
CDR3nt: TGCGCCAGCAGCTATGAGGCCCTAAACTATGGCTACACCTTC
CDR3aa: CASSYEALNYGYTF

j_gene: TRBJ1-1
v_gene: TRBV6-1
abundance: .
d_gene: .
CDR3nt: TGTGCCAGCAGTGAACTAGGGACGGTCGAAGCTTTCTTT
CDR3aa: CASSELGTVEAFF

j_gene: TRBJ1-4
v_gene: TRBV18
abundance: .
d_gene: TRBD1
CDR3nt: TGTGCCAGCTCACGGGACAGGGCTAATGAAAAACTGTTTTTT
CDR3aa: CASSRDRANEKLFF

j_gene: TRBJ2-7
v_gene: TRBV11-2
abundance: .
d_gene: TRBD2
CDR3nt: TGTGCCAGCAGCTTGCTAGCGGGAGGGCCCTACGAGCAGTACTTC
CDR3aa: CASSLLAGGPYEQYF

j_gene: TRBJ1-2
v_gene: TRBV19
abundance: .
d_gene: TRBD1
CDR3nt: TGTGCCAGTAGTGCGACCCGACAGGGTCTGAACTATGGCTACACCTTC
CDR3aa: CASSATRQGLNYGYTF

j_gene: TRBJ1-5
v_gene: TRBV2
abundance: .
d_gene: .
CDR3nt: TGTGCCAGCAGCCCGGCGGGGCAGGGGTTTAAGCCCCAGCATTTT
CDR3aa: CASSPAGQGFKPQHF

j_gene: TRBJ1-2
v_gene: TRBV5-1
abundance: few
d_gene: TRBD1
CDR3nt: TGCGCCAGCAGCTTGACGGGACAGGGGAGAGGCTACACCTTC
CDR3aa: CASSLTGQGRGYTF

j_gene: TRBJ2-3
v_gene: TRBV29-1
abundance: .
d_gene: TRBD2
CDR3nt: TGCAGCGTTGATCTACTAGCGGGGAGCACAGATACGCAGTATTTT
CDR3aa: CSVDLLAGSTDTQYF

j_gene: TRBJ2-5
v_gene: TRBV10-2
abundance: .
d_gene: TRBD2
CDR3nt: TGCGCCAGCAGTGAGCACGGGACTAGCGCGAAGACCCAGTACTTC
CDR3aa: CASSEHGTSAKTQYF

j_gene: TRBJ2-7
v_gene: TRBV2
abundance: .
d_gene: .
CDR3nt: TGTGCCAGCAGTGAAGGAGGCGTCAGCTCCTACGAGCAGTACTTC
CDR3aa: CASSEGGVSSYEQYF

j_gene: TRBJ1-1
v_gene: TRBV28
abundance: .
d_gene: .
CDR3nt: TGTGCCAGCAGGTTAGGCACTGAAGCTTTCTTT
CDR3aa: CASRLGTEAFF

j_gene: TRBJ1-1
v_gene: TRBV6-5
abundance: once
d_gene: TRBD1
CDR3nt: TGTGCCAGCAGTTTAGGACAGGGGATCACTGAAGCTTTCTTT
CDR3aa: CASSLGQGITEAFF

j_gene: TRBJ1-2
v_gene: TRBV6-6
abundance: .
d_gene: TRBD1
CDR3nt: TGTGCCAGCAGTAACCTCGACAGGGACTTCAGCTATGGCTACACCTTC
CDR3aa: CASSNLDRDFSYGYTF

j_gene: TRBJ1-5
v_gene: TRBV5-1
abundance: .
d_gene: .
CDR3nt: TGCGCCAGCAGCTTTGCAGGGAATCAGCCCCAGCATTTT
CDR3aa: CASSFAGNQPQHF

j_gene: TRBJ2-3
v_gene: TRBV24-1
abundance: .
d_gene: TRBD1
CDR3nt: TGTGCCACCAGTGATCAGAGGGACAGCCGCACAGATACGCAGTATTTT
CDR3aa: CATSDQRDSRTDTQYF

j_gene: TRBJ1-4
v_gene: TRBV7-9
abundance: .
d_gene: .
CDR3nt: TGTGCCAGCAGCTTAGCTCTCGTCAGGCGGGACGAAAAACTGTTTTTT
CDR3aa: CASSLALVRRDEKLFF

j_gene: TRBJ1-1
v_gene: TRBV6-5
abundance: .
d_gene: .
CDR3nt: TGTGCCAGCACCCCGGGTCCGTTCACTGAAGCTTTCTTT
CDR3aa: CASTPGPFTEAFF

j_gene: TRBJ2-5
v_gene: TRBV28
abundance: .
d_gene: .
CDR3nt: TGTGCCAGCACCTCGGAGGGGGAGACCCAGTACTTC
CDR3aa: CASTSEGETQYF

j_gene: TRBJ2-7
v_gene: TRBV18
abundance: once
d_gene: .
CDR3nt: TGTGCCAGCTCCCCCTTGGGGCGCGAGAACGAGCAGTACTTC
CDR3aa: CASSPLGRENEQYF

j_gene: TRBJ1-1
v_gene: TRBV4-2
abundance: .
d_gene: .
CDR3nt: TGTGCCAGCAGCCAAGAAATAACAGCTGAAGCTTTCTTT
CDR3aa: CASSQEITAEAFF

j_gene: TRBJ2-7
v_gene: TRBV9
abundance: .
d_gene: TRBD2
CDR3nt: TGTGCCAGCAGCTTAGGACTAGCGGGCTACGAGCAGTACTTC
CDR3aa: CASSLGLAGYEQYF

j_gene: TRBJ1-6
v_gene: TRBV2
abundance: .
d_gene: TRBD1
CDR3nt: TGTGCCAGCAACCAGGGGGCAAATTCACCCCTCCACTTT
CDR3aa: CASNQGANSPLHF

j_gene: TRBJ2-3
v_gene: TRBV18
abundance: .
d_gene: .
CDR3nt: TGTGCCAGCTCACCCGGGTCAGATACGCAGTATTTT
CDR3aa: CASSPGSDTQYF

j_gene: TRBJ1-3
v_gene: TRBV27
abundance: .
d_gene: .
CDR3nt: TGTGCCAGCAGTTTTGACCGCAGCTCTGGAAACACCATATATTTT
CDR3aa: CASSFDRSSGNTIYF

j_gene: TRBJ2-2
v_gene: TRBV19
abundance: few
d_gene: TRBD1
CDR3nt: TGTGCCAGTAGAGTGGACAGGGCCGGGGAGCTGTTTTTT
CDR3aa: CASRVDRAGELFF

j_gene: TRBJ2-3
v_gene: TRBV10-1
abundance: .
d_gene: .
CDR3nt: TGCGCCAGCAGTGAAGGCGTAGCTCTGGATACGCAGTATTTT
CDR3aa: CASSEGVALDTQYF

j_gene: TRBJ1-1
v_gene: TRBV11-2
abundance: .
d_gene: .
CDR3nt: TGTGCCAGCAGCTCCTCCGGCAGGCGAGGGAACACTGAAGCTTTCTTT
CDR3aa: CASSSSGRRGNTEAFF

j_gene: TRBJ2-3
v_gene: TRBV2
abundance: .
d_gene: .
CDR3nt: TGTGCCAGCAGTGAGGGGCTCCCTAGCACAGATACGCAGTATTTT
CDR3aa: CASSEGLPSTDTQYF

j_gene: TRBJ2-1
v_gene: TRBV15
abundance: .
d_gene: TRBD1
CDR3nt: TGTGCCACCGCCGGGACAGAGTACAATGAGCAGTTCTTC
CDR3aa: CATAGTEYNEQFF

j_gene: TRBJ2-7
v_gene: TRBV28
abundance: .
d_gene: .
CDR3nt: TGTGCCAGCGGAGTCCCAGGGATAAACGAGCAGTACTTC
CDR3aa: CASGVPGINEQYF

j_gene: TRBJ2-3
v_gene: TRBV3-1/TRBV3-2
abundance: .
d_gene: .
CDR3nt: TGTGCCAGCAGCCAAGATCTTGTAGGTACCACAGATACGCAGTATTTT
CDR3aa: CASSQDLVGTTDTQYF

j_gene: TRBJ1-2
v_gene: TRBV25-1
abundance: .
d_gene: .
CDR3nt: TGTGCCAGCAGTGTCGATTTGGGGGGAGGCTACACCTTC
CDR3aa: CASSVDLGGGYTF

j_gene: TRBJ1-2
v_gene: TRBV12-3/TRBV12-4
abundance: .
d_gene: TRBD1
CDR3nt: TGTGCCAGCAGCTCCGACAGGGGATATGGCTACACCTTC
CDR3aa: CASSSDRGYGYTF

j_gene: TRBJ1-5
v_gene: TRBV4-2
abundance: once
d_gene: TRBD1
CDR3nt: TGTGCCAGCAGCCAAAACAGGGGGCGGAATCAGCCCCAGCATTTT
CDR3aa: CASSQNRGRNQPQHF

j_gene: TRBJ1-2
v_gene: TRBV30
abundance: .
d_gene: TRBD1
CDR3nt: TGTGCCTGGAGTCCCTCGCCGGGACAGCCCCTCTACACCTTC
CDR3aa: CAWSPSPGQPLYTF

j_gene: TRBJ2-2
v_gene: TRBV18
abundance: .
d_gene: .
CDR3nt: TGTGCCAGCTCACCCCCGGGTTCTCTGGACACCGGGGAGCTGTTTTTT
CDR3aa: CASSPPGSLDTGELFF

j_gene: TRBJ2-2
v_gene: TRBV27
abundance: few
d_gene: .
CDR3nt: TGTGCCAGCAGGGGCAAAGACAGGTCCTCGAACACCGGGGAGCTGTTTTTT
CDR3aa: CASRGKDRSSNTGELFF

j_gene: TRBJ1-5
v_gene: TRBV18
abundance: .
d_gene: .
CDR3nt: TGTGCCAGCTCACCAGAGGAAGATCAGCCCCAGCATTTT
CDR3aa: CASSPEEDQPQHF

j_gene: TRBJ2-1
v_gene: TRBV3-1/TRBV3-2
abundance: .
d_gene: .
CDR3nt: TGTGCCAGCAGTCCTAGGGTCTCGGAGCAGTTCTTC
CDR3aa: CASSPRVSEQFF

j_gene: TRBJ1-5
v_gene: TRBV7-2
abundance: once
d_gene: .
CDR3nt: TGTGCCAGCAGCTTAGTTGGGGGATCGAGCAATCAGCCCCAGCATTTT
CDR3aa: CASSLVGGSSNQPQHF

j_gene: TRBJ2-5
v_gene: TRBV4-3
abundance: .
d_gene: TRBD2
CDR3nt: TGCGCCAGCAGCCGAAGACTTATAGTAGGACTAGCGGGGGAGGAGACCCAGTACTTC
CDR3aa: CASSRRLIVGLAGEETQYF

j_gene: TRBJ2-3
v_gene: TRBV4-1
abundance: .
d_gene: TRBD2
CDR3nt: TGCGCCAGCAGCCAAGCCCCTCTACTAGCGGGAGTGGCAGATACGCAGTATTTT
CDR3aa: CASSQAPLLAGVADTQYF

j_gene: TRBJ2-3
v_gene: TRBV9
abundance: few
d_gene: TRBD1
CDR3nt: TGTGCCAGCAGCGTGGACAGGGGGCGAGTGGGCACAGATACGCAGTATTTT
CDR3aa: CASSVDRGRVGTDTQYF

j_gene: TRBJ2-5
v_gene: TRBV5-1
abundance: .
d_gene: .
CDR3nt: TGCGCCAGCAGCCCCCCGGGGCGTCAAGAGACCCAGTACTTC
CDR3aa: CASSPPGRQETQYF

j_gene: TRBJ1-1
v_gene: TRBV7-2
abundance: .
d_gene: .
CDR3nt: TGTGCCAGCAGCTTAGCACACATGAACACTGAAGCTTTCTTT
CDR3aa: CASSLAHMNTEAFF

j_gene: TRBJ2-3
v_gene: TRBV6-5
abundance: .
d_gene: .
CDR3nt: TGTGCCAGCAGTTACTCAGGGGCAGTTCATACAGATACGCAGTATTTT
CDR3aa: CASSYSGAVHTDTQYF

j_gene: TRBJ1-1
v_gene: TRBV28
abundance: .
d_gene: TRBD1
CDR3nt: TGTGCCAGCAGTTTCGGGACAGGGTGGACTGAAGCTTTCTTT
CDR3aa: CASSFGTGWTEAFF

j_gene: TRBJ1-4
v_gene: TRBV4-2
abundance: .
d_gene: TRBD1
CDR3nt: TGTGCCAGCAGCGCCCCGGGACAGGGAGATGAAAAACTGTTTTTT
CDR3aa: CASSAPGQGDEKLFF

j_gene: TRBJ2-3
v_gene: TRBV24-1
abundance: .
d_gene: .
CDR3nt: TGTGCCACCGAGGGGTCGGGGGGCGCAGATACGCAGTATTTT
CDR3aa: CATEGSGGADTQYF

j_gene: TRBJ1-2
v_gene: TRBV28
abundance: .
d_gene: .
CDR3nt: TGTGCCAGCCATATGCGGGGAGGGGGGAACTATGGCTACACCTTC
CDR3aa: CASHMRGGGNYGYTF

j_gene: TRBJ2-5
v_gene: TRBV4-3
abundance: .
d_gene: .
CDR3nt: TGCGCCAGCAGCCATGGCCAACAAGAGACCCAGTACTTC
CDR3aa: CASSHGQQETQYF